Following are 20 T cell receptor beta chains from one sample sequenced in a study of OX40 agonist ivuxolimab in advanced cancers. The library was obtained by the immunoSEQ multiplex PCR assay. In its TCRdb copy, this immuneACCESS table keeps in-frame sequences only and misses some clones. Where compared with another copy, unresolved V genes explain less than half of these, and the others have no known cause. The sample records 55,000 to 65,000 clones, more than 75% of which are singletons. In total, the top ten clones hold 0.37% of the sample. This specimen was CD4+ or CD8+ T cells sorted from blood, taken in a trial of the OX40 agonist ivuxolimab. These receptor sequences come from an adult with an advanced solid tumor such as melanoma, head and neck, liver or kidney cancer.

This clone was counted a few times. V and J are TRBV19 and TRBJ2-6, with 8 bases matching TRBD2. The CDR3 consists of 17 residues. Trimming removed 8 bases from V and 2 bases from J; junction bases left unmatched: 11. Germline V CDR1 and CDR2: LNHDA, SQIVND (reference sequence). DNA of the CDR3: TGTGCCAGTCGTTTACCGGGACTAGTTGCTGGGGCCAACGTCCTGACTTTC. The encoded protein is CASRLPGLVAGANVLTF. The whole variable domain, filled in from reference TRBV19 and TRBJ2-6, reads DGGITQSPKYLFRKEGQNVTLSCEQNLNHDAMYWYRQDPGQGLRLIYYSQIVNDFQKGDIAEGYSVSREKKESFPLTVTSAQKNPTAFYLCASRLPGLVAGANVLTFGAGSRLTVL.

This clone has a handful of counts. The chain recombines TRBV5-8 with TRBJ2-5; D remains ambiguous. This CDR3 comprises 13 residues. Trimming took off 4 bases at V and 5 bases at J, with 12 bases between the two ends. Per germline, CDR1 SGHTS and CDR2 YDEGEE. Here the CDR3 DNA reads TGTGCCAGCAGCGTACTTGTCCGGGAGACCCAGTACTTC. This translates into CASSVLVRETQYF.

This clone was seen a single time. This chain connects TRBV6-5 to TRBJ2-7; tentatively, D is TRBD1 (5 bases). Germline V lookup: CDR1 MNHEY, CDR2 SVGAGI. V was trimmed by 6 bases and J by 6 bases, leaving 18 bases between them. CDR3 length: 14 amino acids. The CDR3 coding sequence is TGTGCCAGCAGCTCCGCCCCCAGGGCTGGCGAGCAGTACTTC. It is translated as CASSSAPRAGEQYF.

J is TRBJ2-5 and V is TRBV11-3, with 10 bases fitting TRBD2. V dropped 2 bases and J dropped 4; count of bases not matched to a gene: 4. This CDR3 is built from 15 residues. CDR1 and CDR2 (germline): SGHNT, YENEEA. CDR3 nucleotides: TGTGCCAGCAGCTTACTAGCGGGAGTCGGAGAGACCCAGTACTTC. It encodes CASSLLAGVGETQYF.

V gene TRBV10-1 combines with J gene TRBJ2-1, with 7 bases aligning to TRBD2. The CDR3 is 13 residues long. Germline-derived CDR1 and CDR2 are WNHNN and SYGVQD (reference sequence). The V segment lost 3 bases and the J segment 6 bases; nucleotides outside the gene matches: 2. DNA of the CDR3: TGCGCCAGCAGTGACGGGGGGACCAATGAGCAGTTCTTC. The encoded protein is CASSDGGTNEQFF.

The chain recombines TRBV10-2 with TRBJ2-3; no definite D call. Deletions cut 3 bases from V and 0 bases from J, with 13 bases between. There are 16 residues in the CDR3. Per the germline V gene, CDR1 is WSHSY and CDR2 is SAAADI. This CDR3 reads CASSDTPSSSTDTQYF. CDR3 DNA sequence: TGCGCCAGCAGTGATACCCCCTCCTCTAGCACAGATACGCAGTATTTT.

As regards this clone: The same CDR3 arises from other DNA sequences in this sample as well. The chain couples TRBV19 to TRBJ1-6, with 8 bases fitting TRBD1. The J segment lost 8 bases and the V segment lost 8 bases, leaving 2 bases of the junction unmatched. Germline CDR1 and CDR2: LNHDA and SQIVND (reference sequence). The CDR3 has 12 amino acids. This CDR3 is CASSGQDSPLHF. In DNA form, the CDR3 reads TGTGCCAGTTCGGGACAGGATTCACCCCTCCACTTT.

The DNA of the CDR3 is TGTGCCAGCAGCGCACAGGGGAACACTGAAGCTTTCTTT. It codes for CASSAQGNTEAFF. The chain recombines TRBV7-9 with TRBJ1-1, with a weak D call TRBD1 (6 bases). The CDR3 loop spans 13 amino acids. The germline V and J ends were trimmed by 5 bases and 1 base, with 8 bases remaining between them. CDR1 SEHNR and CDR2 FQNEAQ come from the germline V gene (reference sequence).

This chain's CDR3 is CASSQETGSNQPQHF. The CDR3 region has the DNA TGCGCCAGCAGCCAAGAGACAGGTAGCAATCAGCCCCAGCATTTT. J is TRBJ1-5 and V is TRBV4-1; a possible D gene is TRBD1 (6 bases). The CDR3 runs to 15 residues. V lost 0 bases and J lost 0, with 6 bases in between. Germline-derived CDR1 and CDR2 are MGHRA and YSYEKL.

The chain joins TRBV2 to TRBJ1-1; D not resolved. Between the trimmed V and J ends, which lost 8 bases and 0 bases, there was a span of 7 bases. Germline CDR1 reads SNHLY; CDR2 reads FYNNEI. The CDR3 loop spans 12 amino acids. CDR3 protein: CASGRMNTEAFF. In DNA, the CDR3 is TGTGCCAGCGGACGGATGAACACTGAAGCTTTCTTT.

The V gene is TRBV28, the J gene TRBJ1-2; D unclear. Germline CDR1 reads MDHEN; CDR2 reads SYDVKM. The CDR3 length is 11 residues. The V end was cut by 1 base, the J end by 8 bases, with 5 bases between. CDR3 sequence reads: CASSLSRGYTF. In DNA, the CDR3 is TGTGCCAGCAGTTTATCCAGGGGCTACACCTTC.

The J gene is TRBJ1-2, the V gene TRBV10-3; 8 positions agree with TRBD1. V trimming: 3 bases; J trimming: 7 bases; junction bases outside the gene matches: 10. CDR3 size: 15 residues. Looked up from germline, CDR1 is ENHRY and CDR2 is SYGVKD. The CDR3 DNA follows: TGTGCCATCAGTGATGAAATAGGACAGGGCCGTGGCTACACCTTC. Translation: CAISDEIGQGRGYTF.

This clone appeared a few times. CDR3 nucleotide sequence: TGTGCCAGCAGCTTTTTGGGCGGGGCAGATACGCAGTATTTT. Protein: CASSFLGGADTQYF. This chain links TRBV7-2 with TRBJ2-3; maybe TRBD2 (6 bases). V was trimmed by 3 bases and J by 4 bases, leaving 11 bases between them. The CDR3 is 14 residues long. In germline, CDR1 is SGHTA, CDR2 FQGNSA.

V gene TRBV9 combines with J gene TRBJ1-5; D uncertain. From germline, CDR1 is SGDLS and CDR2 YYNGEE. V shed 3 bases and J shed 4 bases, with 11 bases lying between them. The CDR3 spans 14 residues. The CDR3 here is CASSAGRSNQPQHF. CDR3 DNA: TGTGCCAGCAGCGCTGGACGTTCTAATCAGCCCCAGCATTTT.

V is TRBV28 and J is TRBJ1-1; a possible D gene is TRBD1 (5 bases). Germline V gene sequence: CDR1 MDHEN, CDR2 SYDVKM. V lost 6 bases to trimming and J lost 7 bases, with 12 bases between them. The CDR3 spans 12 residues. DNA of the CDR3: TGTGCCAGCAGGTCGGGGACGCTTGAAGCTTTCTTT. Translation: CASRSGTLEAFF. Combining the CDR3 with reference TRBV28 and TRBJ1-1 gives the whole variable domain DVKVTQSSRYLVKRTGEKVFLECVQDMDHENMFWYRQDPGLGLRLIYFSYDVKMKEKGDIPEGYSVSREKKERFSLILESASTNQTSMYLCASRSGTLEAFFGQGTRLTVV.

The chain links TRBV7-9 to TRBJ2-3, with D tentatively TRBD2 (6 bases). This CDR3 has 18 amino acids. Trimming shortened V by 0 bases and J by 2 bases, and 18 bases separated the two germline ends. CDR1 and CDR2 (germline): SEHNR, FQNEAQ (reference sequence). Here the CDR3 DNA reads TGTGCCAGCAGCTTAGCCCCCCTTTCCAGCGGGCCCACAGATACGCAGTATTTT. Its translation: CASSLAPLSSGPTDTQYF.

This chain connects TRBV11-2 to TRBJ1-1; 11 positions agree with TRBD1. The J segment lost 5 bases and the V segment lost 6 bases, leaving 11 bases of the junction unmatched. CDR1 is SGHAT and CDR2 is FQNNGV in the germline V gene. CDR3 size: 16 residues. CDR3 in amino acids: CASRSIFGDRGTEAFF. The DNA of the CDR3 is TGTGCCAGCAGATCAATATTTGGGGACAGGGGGACTGAAGCTTTCTTT.

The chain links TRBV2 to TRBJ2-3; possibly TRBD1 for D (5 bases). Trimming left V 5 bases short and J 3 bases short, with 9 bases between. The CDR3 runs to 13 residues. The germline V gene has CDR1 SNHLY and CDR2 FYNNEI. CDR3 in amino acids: CASSSQGTDTQYF. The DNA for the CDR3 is TGTGCCAGCAGTAGCCAGGGTACAGATACGCAGTATTTT.

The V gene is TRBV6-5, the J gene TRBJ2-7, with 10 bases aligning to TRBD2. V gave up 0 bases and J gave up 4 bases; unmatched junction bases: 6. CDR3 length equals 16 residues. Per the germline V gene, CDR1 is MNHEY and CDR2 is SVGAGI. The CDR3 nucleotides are TGTGCCAGCAGTTACTCGAGCGGGAGGGCCGTATACGAGCAGTACTTC. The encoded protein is CASSYSSGRAVYEQYF.

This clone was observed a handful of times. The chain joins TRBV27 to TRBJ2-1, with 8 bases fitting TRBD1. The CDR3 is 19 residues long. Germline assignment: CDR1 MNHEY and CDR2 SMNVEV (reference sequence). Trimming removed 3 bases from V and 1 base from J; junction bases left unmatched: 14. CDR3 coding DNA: TGTGCCAGCAGTTTGGTCCCGGGACAGGCACCGGGGTCCTACAATGAGCAGTTCTTC. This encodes CASSLVPGQAPGSYNEQFF.